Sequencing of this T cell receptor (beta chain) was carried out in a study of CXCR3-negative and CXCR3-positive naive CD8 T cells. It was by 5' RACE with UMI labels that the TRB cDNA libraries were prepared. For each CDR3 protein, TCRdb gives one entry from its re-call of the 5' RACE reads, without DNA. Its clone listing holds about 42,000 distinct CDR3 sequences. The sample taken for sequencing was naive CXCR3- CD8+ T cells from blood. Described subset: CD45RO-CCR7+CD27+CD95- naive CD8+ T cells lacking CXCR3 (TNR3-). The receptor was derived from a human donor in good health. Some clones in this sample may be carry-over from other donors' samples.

This CDR3 reads CSASDPPRADTQYF. This rearrangement joins TRBV29-1 to TRBJ2-3; without DNA, the TCRdb call of TRBD2 cannot be checked. The CDR3 totals 14 residues. Per germline, CDR1 SQVTM and CDR2 ANQGSEA.